One sample yielded the 25 T cell receptor beta chains listed below, sequenced in a study of response to subunit inactivated influenza vaccine. TCRdb analysed the RT-PCR reads with MiXCR anew, one entry per CDR3 protein. The table shows roughly 790,000 distinct CDR3 sequences, with 21% occurring only once. The sequencing used PBMCs from blood, collected approximately 5 days after vaccination. The receptors come from a man aged 50 to 59 who received an inactivated influenza vaccine.

The chain carries TRBV3-1 and TRBJ1-1; D is uncertain. The CDR3 runs to 12 residues. Germline loops: CDR1 LGHDT, CDR2 YNNKEL (reference sequence). Trimming pared 3 bases from V and 5 bases from J, leaving 7 bases between. CDR3 protein: CASSQRFTEAFF. DNA of the CDR3: TGTGCCAGCAGCCAGAGGTTTACTGAAGCTTTCTTT.

The chain employs TRBV5-4 and TRBJ2-2, with 10 bases fitting TRBD2. The CDR3 consists of 16 residues. V lost 6 bases, J lost 6 bases, and 11 bases stayed unmatched. Germline-derived CDR1 and CDR2 are SGHNT and YYREEE (reference sequence). In DNA form, the CDR3 reads TGTGCCAGCACCGGCGGCGGGCTAGCGGGAGCCGGGGAGCTGTTTTTT. This gives the protein CASTGGGLAGAGELFF. Looking up the rest from reference TRBV5-4 and TRBJ2-2 gives the full variable domain: ETGVTQSPTHLIKTRGQQVTLRCSSQSGHNTVSWYQQALGQGPQFIFQYYREEENGRGNFPPRFSGLQFPNYSSELNVNALELDDSALYLCASTGGGLAGAGELFFGEGSRLTVL.

This clonotype has at least ten counts. The rearrangement joins TRBV29-1 to TRBJ2-7; unclear D gene. The CDR3 sequence is 11 residues long. Between the trimmed V and J ends, which lost 1 base and 4 bases, there was a span of 5 bases. Germline values: CDR1 SQVTM, CDR2 ANQGSEA. The CDR3 reads CSVEAKYEQYF. CDR3 DNA: TGCAGCGTTGAAGCCAAATACGAGCAGTACTTC.

The rearrangement joins TRBV19 to TRBJ1-1; D not certain. This CDR3 has 14 residues. Trimming shortened V by 6 bases and J by 1 base, and 12 bases separated the two germline ends. The germline gives CDR1 LNHDA, CDR2 SQIVND (reference sequence). The CDR3 DNA reads TGTGCCAGTAGCGCTGTGGAGAGGAACACTGAAGCTTTCTTT. Protein product: CASSAVERNTEAFF.

This clonotype was counted only a few times. The chain is built from TRBV12-3 or TRBV12-4 and TRBJ2-1, with TRBD2 identical over 9 bases. After removal of 3 bases from V and 7 bases from J, the junction contained 7 bases not matched to a gene. This CDR3 region has 15 residues. The DNA for the CDR3 is TGTGCCAGCAGTTTTAGCGGGAGAGGGGTAAATGAGCAGTTCTTC. The encoded protein is CASSFSGRGVNEQFF.

The V call is TRBV5-1, the J call TRBJ2-5; the match to TRBD2 covers 8 bases. The germline V gene has CDR1 SGHRS and CDR2 YFSETQ. J was trimmed by 0 bases and V by 5 bases; bases with no gene match: 6. The CDR3 is made up of 15 amino acids. CDR3 sequence reads: CASRTGGSYQETQYF. The CDR3 region has the DNA TGCGCCAGCAGAACGGGGGGGTCCTACCAAGAGACCCAGTACTTC.

The J gene is TRBJ2-5, the V gene TRBV7-9; 8 bases map to TRBD1. Germline assignment: CDR1 SEHNR and CDR2 FQNEAQ (reference sequence). The trim removed 9 bases at V and 5 bases at J, leaving 11 bases unmatched. The CDR3 sequence is 14 residues long. CDR3 region: CARSADRGSETQYF. The CDR3 DNA reads TGTGCCAGGAGCGCCGACAGGGGATCGGAGACCCAGTACTTC.

This clonotype was detected only a few times. The rearrangement joins TRBV7-8 to TRBJ2-7, with 8 positions matching TRBD2. There are 16 residues in the CDR3. J lost 0 bases, V lost 1 base, and 5 bases had no gene match. Germline V gene lookup returns CDR1 SGHVS and CDR2 FQNEAQ. The CDR3 protein is CASSLVFSGSSYEQYF. The CDR3 DNA sequence: TGTGCCAGCAGCTTAGTTTTCAGCGGGAGCTCCTACGAGCAGTACTTC.

This clonotype occurred a few times. The chain links TRBV20-1 to TRBJ2-7, with 8 bases fitting TRBD1. Trimming removed 2 bases from V and 7 bases from J; junction bases left unmatched: 7. This CDR3 spans 13 amino acids. Germline CDR1 and CDR2: DFQATT and SNEGSKA (reference sequence). The DNA of the CDR3 is TGCAGTGCTAGACCGCGGACAGGGCGGGAGCAGTACTTC. The encoded protein is CSARPRTGREQYF.

This clonotype has only a few counts. The rearrangement links TRBV6-2 or TRBV6-3 to TRBJ2-7; possibly TRBD1 for D (5 bases). With 0 bases removed from V and 1 base from J, the gap between germline ends came to 13 bases. CDR3 length: 16 amino acids. CDR1 is MNHEY, CDR2 SVGEGT, per germline. CDR3 DNA sequence: TGTGCCAGCAGTTACTCGATCAGGGCCTCATCCTACGAGCAGTACTTC. Translation gives CASSYSIRASSYEQYF.

This clonotype occurred a few times. The chain links TRBV7-2 to TRBJ1-4; D remains ambiguous. Germline-derived CDR1 and CDR2 are SGHTA and FQGNSA. The CDR3 contains 13 residues. V gave up 4 bases and J gave up 7 bases, with 10 bases separating them. The CDR3 spells CASSSTGGEKLFF. CDR3 bases: TGTGCCAGCAGCTCAACGGGAGGTGAAAAACTGTTTTTT.

This chain joins TRBV4-1 and TRBJ2-7; 8 bases are shared with TRBD2. From germline, CDR1 is MGHRA and CDR2 YSYEKL. The CDR3 runs 14 residues. The junction had 7 bases not matched to a gene; V was cut back by 6 bases and J by 3 bases. In DNA form, the CDR3 reads TGCGCCAGCAGACCAAGCGGGGGAGACTACGAGCAGTACTTC. It codes for CASRPSGGDYEQYF.

This clonotype was counted only a few times. The gene calls are TRBV30 and TRBJ2-7; D perhaps matches TRBD1 (5 bases). CDR1 and CDR2 (germline): GTSNPN, SVGIG (reference sequence). The V end was cut by 4 bases, the J end by 1 base, with 14 bases between. The CDR3 runs to 14 residues. Written as DNA, the CDR3 is TGTGCCTGGATGTGGGGCCCTAAGTCCTACGAGCAGTACTTC. It codes for CAWMWGPKSYEQYF.

This clonotype has a handful of counts. The V gene is TRBV5-1, the J gene TRBJ2-7; weak D call: TRBD1 (5 bases). The germline V and J ends were trimmed by 1 base and 1 base, with 15 bases remaining between them. The CDR3 length is 16 residues. In germline, CDR1 is SGHRS, CDR2 YFSETQ. The CDR3 reads CASSLRQGQGSYEQYF. The CDR3 bases are TGCGCCAGCAGCTTGCGCCAGGGCCAGGGATCCTACGAGCAGTACTTC.

This sequence joins TRBV12-3 or TRBV12-4 and TRBJ2-1, with D possibly matching TRBD2 (6 bases). V was trimmed by 11 bases and J by 9 bases, leaving 17 bases between them. The CDR3 runs to 12 residues. The CDR3 here is CAGAKRAGEQFF. For the CDR3, the DNA is TGTGCCGGGGCGAAGCGGGCAGGTGAGCAGTTCTTC.

V is TRBV27 and J is TRBJ2-7; maybe TRBD1 (6 bases). CDR3 length: 15 residues. Germline V CDR1 and CDR2: MNHEY, SMNVEV (reference sequence). Trimming cost V 2 bases and J 2 bases, with 13 bases left between them. The CDR3 DNA reads as TGTGCCAGCAGTTTAGACAGGCGACTCACCTACGAGCAGTACTTC. It codes for CASSLDRRLTYEQYF.

J is TRBJ2-2 and V is TRBV4-3; D not resolved. CDR3 length: 13 amino acids. Germline V gives CDR1 LGHNA, CDR2 YSLEER. Trimming took off 8 bases at V and 0 bases at J, with 7 bases between the two ends. The CDR3, as DNA: TGCGCCAGCGGCGTAGCGAACACCGGGGAGCTGTTTTTT. This gives the protein CASGVANTGELFF.

This sequence joins TRBV6-6 and TRBJ2-7, with D unclear. This CDR3 comprises 13 residues. Per germline, CDR1 MNHNY and CDR2 SVGAGI (reference sequence). The ends were cut back, 6 bases at V and 4 bases at J, with 13 bases in the middle. CDR3: CASSPRFSYEQYF. DNA for the CDR3: TGTGCCAGCAGCCCCCGGTTTTCTTACGAGCAGTACTTC.

The rearrangement links TRBV4-3 to TRBJ1-4; TRBD1 matches at 11 bases. With 3 bases clipped from V and 0 bases from J, the junction kept 12 bases outside the gene matches. CDR3 length equals 20 residues. Germline V CDR1 and CDR2: LGHNA, YSLEER. CDR3 in amino acids: CASSHLPRTGGMTTNEKLFF. For the CDR3, the DNA is TGCGCCAGCAGCCATTTACCGCGGACAGGGGGCATGACAACTAATGAAAAACTGTTTTTT.

This clonotype was counted a few times. The chain couples TRBV28 to TRBJ2-7, with D possibly TRBD2 on 6 matching bases. The CDR3 sequence is 14 residues long. The V gene's germline CDR1 is MDHEN and CDR2 SYDVKM. Trimming stripped 6 bases from V and 3 bases from J, with 15 bases between. The CDR3 DNA sequence: TGTGCCAGCAGCGGAGGGACCGAGGGCTACGAGCAGTACTTC. Translation gives CASSGGTEGYEQYF.

There are a few counts of this clonotype. V and J are TRBV29-1 and TRBJ1-5; the D is unclear. This CDR3 is 13 amino acids long. V was trimmed by 7 bases and J by 5 bases, leaving 15 bases between them. CDR1 and CDR2 (germline): SQVTM, ANQGSEA. CDR3 protein: CSGSADGHQPQHF. DNA for the CDR3: TGCAGCGGGTCGGCGGACGGCCATCAGCCCCAGCATTTT.

The rearrangement links TRBV20-1 to TRBJ2-5; possible D gene TRBD2, 6 bases. V lost 0 bases, J lost 4 bases, and 12 bases lay in between. Germline V gives CDR1 DFQATT, CDR2 SNEGSKA (reference sequence). This CDR3 has 14 amino acids. The CDR3: CSARDPYGRETQYF. The CDR3 DNA is TGCAGTGCTAGAGATCCTTACGGGAGAGAGACCCAGTACTTC.

This clonotype has just a few counts. CDR3 DNA sequence: TGCAGCGTTGTTTTCCACAATGAGCAGTTCTTC. It encodes CSVVFHNEQFF. V gene TRBV29-1 combines with J gene TRBJ2-1; D not resolved. This CDR3 comprises 11 residues. Germline CDR1 is SQVTM and CDR2 is ANQGSEA. V shed 4 bases and J shed 5 bases, with 6 bases lying between them.

This chain links TRBV20-1 with TRBJ2-5; 8 positions match TRBD2. The J segment lost 7 bases and the V segment lost 0 bases, leaving 7 bases of the junction unmatched. CDR3 length: 14 residues. The germline CDR1 and CDR2 sequences are DFQATT and SNEGSKA (reference sequence). DNA for the CDR3: TGCAGTGCTAGAGAGGGTAGCGGGAAGGTGACCCAGTACTTC. Protein sequence: CSAREGSGKVTQYF.

The table lists this clonotype with a few counts. The chain uses TRBV6-2 or TRBV6-3 and TRBJ1-4; 9 bases align to TRBD1. The CDR3 is 19 residues long. The germline CDR1 and CDR2 sequences are MNHEY and SVGEGT. The junction had 22 bases not matched to a gene; V was cut back by 4 bases and J by 10 bases. CDR3 region: CASSSTPGQGTPRDGKLFF. CDR3 nucleotide sequence: TGTGCCAGCAGTTCCACGCCGGGACAGGGTACGCCACGTGACGGAAAACTGTTTTTT.